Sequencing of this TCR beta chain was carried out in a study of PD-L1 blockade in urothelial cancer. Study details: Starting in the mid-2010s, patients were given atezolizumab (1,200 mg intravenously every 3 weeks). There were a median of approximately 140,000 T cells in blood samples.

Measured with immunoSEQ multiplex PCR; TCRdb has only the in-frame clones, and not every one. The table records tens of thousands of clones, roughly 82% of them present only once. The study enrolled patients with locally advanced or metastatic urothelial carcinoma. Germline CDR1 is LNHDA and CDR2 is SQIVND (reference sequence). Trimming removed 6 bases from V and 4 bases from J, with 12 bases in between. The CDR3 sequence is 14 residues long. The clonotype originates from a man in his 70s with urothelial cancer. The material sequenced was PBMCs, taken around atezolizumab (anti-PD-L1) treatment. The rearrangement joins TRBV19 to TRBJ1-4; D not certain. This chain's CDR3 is CASRLGGNNEKLFF. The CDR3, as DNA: TGTGCCAGTAGATTAGGAGGGAATAATGAAAAACTGTTTTTT.